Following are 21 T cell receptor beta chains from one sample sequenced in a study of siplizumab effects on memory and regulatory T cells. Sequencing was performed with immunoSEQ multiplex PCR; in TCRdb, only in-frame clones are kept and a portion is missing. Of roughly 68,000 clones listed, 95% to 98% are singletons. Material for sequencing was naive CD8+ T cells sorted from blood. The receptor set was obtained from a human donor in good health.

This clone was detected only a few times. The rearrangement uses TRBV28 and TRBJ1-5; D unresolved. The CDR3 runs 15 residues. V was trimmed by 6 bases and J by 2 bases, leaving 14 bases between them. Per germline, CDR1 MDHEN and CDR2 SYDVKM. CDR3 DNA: TGTGCCAGCAGGAGGTTGTTCGGTGGCAATCAGCCCCAGCATTTT. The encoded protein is CASRRLFGGNQPQHF. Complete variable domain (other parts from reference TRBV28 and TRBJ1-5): DVKVTQSSRYLVKRTGEKVFLECVQDMDHENMFWYRQDPGLGLRLIYFSYDVKMKEKGDIPEGYSVSREKKERFSLILESASTNQTSMYLCASRRLFGGNQPQHFGDGTRLSIL.

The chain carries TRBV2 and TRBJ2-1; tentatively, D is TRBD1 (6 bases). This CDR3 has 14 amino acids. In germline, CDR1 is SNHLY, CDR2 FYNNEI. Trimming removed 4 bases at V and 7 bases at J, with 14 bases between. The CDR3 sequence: CASSVGRGRNEQFF. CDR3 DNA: TGTGCCAGCAGTGTAGGCAGGGGAAGGAATGAGCAGTTCTTC.

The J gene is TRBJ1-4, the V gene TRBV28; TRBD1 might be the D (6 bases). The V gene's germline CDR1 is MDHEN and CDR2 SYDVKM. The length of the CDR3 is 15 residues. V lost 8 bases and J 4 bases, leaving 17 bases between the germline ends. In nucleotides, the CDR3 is TGTGCCAGCGGCCCGCCCCGGGGGCTTAATGAAAAACTGTTTTTT. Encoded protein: CASGPPRGLNEKLFF. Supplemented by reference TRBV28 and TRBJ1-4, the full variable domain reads DVKVTQSSRYLVKRTGEKVFLECVQDMDHENMFWYRQDPGLGLRLIYFSYDVKMKEKGDIPEGYSVSREKKERFSLILESASTNQTSMYLCASGPPRGLNEKLFFGSGTQLSVL.

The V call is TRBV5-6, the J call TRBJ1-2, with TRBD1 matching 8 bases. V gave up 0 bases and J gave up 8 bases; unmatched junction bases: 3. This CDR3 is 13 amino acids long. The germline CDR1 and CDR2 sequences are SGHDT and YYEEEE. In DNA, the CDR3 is TGTGCCAGCAGCTTGGGCAGGGGGCCCGGCTACACCTTC. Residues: CASSLGRGPGYTF.

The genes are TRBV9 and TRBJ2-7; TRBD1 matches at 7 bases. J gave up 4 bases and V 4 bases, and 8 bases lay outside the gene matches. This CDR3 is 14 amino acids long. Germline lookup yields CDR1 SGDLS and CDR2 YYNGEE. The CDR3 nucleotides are TGTGCCAGCAGCTCCGGGACAGATCTTTACGAGCAGTACTTC. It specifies CASSSGTDLYEQYF.

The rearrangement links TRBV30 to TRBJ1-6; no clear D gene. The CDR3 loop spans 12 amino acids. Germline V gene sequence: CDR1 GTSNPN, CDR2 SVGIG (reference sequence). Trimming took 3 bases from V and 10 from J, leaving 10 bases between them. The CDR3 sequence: CAWREDLSPLHF. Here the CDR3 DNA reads TGTGCCTGGAGAGAGGATCTCTCACCCCTCCACTTT.

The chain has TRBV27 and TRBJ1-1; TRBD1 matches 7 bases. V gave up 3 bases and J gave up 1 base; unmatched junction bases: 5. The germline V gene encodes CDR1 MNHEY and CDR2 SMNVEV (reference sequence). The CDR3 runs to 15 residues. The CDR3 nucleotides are TGTGCCAGCAGTTTGCAGGGGGTAGGGAACACTGAAGCTTTCTTT. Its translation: CASSLQGVGNTEAFF.

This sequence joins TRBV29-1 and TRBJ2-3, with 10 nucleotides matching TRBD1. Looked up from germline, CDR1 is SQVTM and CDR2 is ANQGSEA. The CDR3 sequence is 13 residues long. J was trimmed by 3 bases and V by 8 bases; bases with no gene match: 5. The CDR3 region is CSFRTGGTDTQYF. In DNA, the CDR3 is TGCAGCTTTAGGACAGGGGGGACAGATACGCAGTATTTT.

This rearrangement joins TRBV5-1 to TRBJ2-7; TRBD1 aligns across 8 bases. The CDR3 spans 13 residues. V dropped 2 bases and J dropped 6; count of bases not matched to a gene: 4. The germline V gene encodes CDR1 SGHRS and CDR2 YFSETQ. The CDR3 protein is CASSFGQGGEQYF. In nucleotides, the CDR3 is TGCGCCAGCAGCTTTGGACAGGGCGGCGAGCAGTACTTC.

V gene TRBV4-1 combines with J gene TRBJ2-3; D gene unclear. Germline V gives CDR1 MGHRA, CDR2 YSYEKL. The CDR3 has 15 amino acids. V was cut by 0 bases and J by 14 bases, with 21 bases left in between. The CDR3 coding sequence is TGCGCCAGCAGCCAAGACCCTACGATCCCGGTTACGTGGTATTTT. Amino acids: CASSQDPTIPVTWYF.

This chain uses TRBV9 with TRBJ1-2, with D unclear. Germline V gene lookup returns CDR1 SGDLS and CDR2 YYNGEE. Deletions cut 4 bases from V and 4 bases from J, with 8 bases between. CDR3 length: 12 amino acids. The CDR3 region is CASSTDGYGYTF. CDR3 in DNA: TGTGCCAGCAGCACCGACGGCTATGGCTACACCTTC. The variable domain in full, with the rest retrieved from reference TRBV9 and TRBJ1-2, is DSGVTQTPKHLITATGQRVTLRCSPRSGDLSVYWYQQSLDQGLQFLIQYYNGEERAKGNILERFSAQQFPDLHSELNLSSLELGDSALYFCASSTDGYGYTFGSGTRLTVV.

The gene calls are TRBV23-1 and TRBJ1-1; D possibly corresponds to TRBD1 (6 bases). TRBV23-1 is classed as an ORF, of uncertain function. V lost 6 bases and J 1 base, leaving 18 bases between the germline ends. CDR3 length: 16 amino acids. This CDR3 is CASRWASGTQNTEAFF. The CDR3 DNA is TGCGCCAGCAGATGGGCTTCCGGGACACAGAACACTGAAGCTTTCTTT.

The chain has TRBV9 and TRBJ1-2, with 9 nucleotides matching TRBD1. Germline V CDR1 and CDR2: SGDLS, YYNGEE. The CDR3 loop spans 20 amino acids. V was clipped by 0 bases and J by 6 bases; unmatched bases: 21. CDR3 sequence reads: CASSVGLPASPWTGADGYTF. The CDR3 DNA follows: TGTGCCAGCAGCGTAGGTCTCCCGGCCTCTCCCTGGACAGGGGCGGATGGCTACACCTTC.

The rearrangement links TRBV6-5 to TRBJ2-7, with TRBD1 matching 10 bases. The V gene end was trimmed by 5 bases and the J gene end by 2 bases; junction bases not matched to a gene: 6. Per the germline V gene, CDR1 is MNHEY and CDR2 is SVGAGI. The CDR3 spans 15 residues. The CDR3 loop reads CASSLPGTGAYEQYF. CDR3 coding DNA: TGTGCCAGCAGTCTTCCCGGGACAGGGGCCTACGAGCAGTACTTC.

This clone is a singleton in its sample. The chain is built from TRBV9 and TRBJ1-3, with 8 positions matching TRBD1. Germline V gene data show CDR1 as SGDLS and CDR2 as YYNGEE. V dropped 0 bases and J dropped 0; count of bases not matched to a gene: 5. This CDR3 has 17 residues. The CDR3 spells CASSVVGTGFSGNTIYF. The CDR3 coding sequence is TGTGCCAGCAGCGTAGTCGGGACAGGTTTCTCTGGAAACACCATATATTTT.

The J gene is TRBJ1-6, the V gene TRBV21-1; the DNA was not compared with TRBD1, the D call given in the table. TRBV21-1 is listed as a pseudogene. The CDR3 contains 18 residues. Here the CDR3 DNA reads TGTGCCAGCAGCTCCTACCTGGGACAGAACTCCTATAATTCACCCCTCCACTTT. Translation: CASSSYLGQNSYNSPLHF.

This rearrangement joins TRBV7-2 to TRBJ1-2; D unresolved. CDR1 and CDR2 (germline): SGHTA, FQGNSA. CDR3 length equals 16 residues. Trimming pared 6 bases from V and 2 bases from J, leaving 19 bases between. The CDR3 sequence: CASSSTWQILNYGYTF. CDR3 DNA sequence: TGTGCCAGCAGTTCCACGTGGCAGATATTAAACTATGGCTACACCTTC.

The CDR3 here is CASSLDRAYEQYF. DNA of the CDR3: TGTGCCAGCAGCTTGGACAGGGCCTACGAGCAGTACTTC. The rearrangement joins TRBV5-4 to TRBJ2-7; a weak D match, TRBD1 (6 bases). This CDR3 contains 13 residues. The V and J ends lost 0 bases and 2 bases respectively, with 6 bases between them. Germline lookup yields CDR1 SGHNT and CDR2 YYREEE (reference sequence).

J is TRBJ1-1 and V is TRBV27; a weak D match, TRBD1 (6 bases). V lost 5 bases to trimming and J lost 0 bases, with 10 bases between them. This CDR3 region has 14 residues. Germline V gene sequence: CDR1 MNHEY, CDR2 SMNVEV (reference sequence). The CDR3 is CASSVGGVNTEAFF. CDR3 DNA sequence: TGTGCCAGCAGTGTAGGGGGAGTGAACACTGAAGCTTTCTTT.

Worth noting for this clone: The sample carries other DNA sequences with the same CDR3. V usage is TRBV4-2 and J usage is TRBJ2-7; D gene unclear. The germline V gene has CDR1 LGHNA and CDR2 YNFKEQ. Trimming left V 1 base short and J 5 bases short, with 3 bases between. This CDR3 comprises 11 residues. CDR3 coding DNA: TGTGCCAGCAGCCAAGGAAACGAGCAGTACTTC. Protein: CASSQGNEQYF.

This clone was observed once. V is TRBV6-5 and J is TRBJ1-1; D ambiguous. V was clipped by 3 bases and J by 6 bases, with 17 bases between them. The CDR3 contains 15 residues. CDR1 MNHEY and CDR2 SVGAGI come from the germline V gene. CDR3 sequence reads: CASSYLLGPGPEAFF. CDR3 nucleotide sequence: TGTGCCAGCAGTTATCTTTTGGGCCCCGGGCCTGAAGCTTTCTTT.